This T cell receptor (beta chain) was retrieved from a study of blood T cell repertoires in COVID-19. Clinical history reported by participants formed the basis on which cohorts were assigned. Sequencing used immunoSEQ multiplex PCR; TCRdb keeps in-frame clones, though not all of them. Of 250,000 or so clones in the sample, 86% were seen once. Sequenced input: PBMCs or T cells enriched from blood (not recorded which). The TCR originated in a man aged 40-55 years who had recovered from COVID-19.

The CDR3: CASSLGRSGFYEQYF. The CDR3 nucleotides are TGCGCCAGCAGCTTGGGCAGGTCAGGGTTCTACGAGCAGTACTTC. The V call is TRBV5-1, the J call TRBJ2-7, with D tentatively TRBD1 (5 bases). The CDR3 sequence is 15 residues long. V lost 0 bases and J lost 3, with 13 bases in between. Germline lookup yields CDR1 SGHRS and CDR2 YFSETQ.